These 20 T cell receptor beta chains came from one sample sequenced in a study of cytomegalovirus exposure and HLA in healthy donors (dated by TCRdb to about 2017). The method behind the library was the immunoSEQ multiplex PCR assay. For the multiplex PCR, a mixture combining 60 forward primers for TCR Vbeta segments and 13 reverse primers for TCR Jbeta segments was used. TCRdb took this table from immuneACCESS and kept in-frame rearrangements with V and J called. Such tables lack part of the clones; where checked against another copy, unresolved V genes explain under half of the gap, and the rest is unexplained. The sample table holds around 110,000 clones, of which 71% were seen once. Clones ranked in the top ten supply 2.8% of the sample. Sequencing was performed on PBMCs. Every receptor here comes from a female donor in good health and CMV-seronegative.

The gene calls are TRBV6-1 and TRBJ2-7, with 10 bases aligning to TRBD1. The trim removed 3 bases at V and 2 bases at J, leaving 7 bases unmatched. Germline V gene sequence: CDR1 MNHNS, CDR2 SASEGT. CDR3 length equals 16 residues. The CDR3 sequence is CASSERDRGLAYEQYF. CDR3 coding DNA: TGTGCCAGCAGTGAGCGAGACAGGGGGCTTGCCTACGAGCAGTACTTC.

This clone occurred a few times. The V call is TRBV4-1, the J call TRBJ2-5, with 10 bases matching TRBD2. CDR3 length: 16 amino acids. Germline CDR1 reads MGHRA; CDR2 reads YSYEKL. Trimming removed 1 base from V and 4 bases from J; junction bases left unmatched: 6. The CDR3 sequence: CASSQGAGGAVETQYF. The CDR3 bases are TGCGCCAGCAGCCAAGGAGCGGGAGGGGCGGTAGAGACCCAGTACTTC.

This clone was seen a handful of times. In DNA form, the CDR3 reads TGTGCCTGGACCCCGGAAGCGGGTACGAACACCGGGGAGCTGTTTTTT. This translates into CAWTPEAGTNTGELFF. The chain couples TRBV30 to TRBJ2-2; maybe TRBD2 (6 bases). V shed 4 bases and J shed 0 bases, with 15 bases lying between them. The CDR3 is 16 residues long. The germline V gene has CDR1 GTSNPN and CDR2 SVGIG (reference sequence).

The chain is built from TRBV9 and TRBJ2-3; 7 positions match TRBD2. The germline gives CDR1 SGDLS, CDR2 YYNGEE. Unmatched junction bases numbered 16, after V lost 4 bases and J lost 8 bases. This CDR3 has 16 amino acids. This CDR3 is CASSPQIAAPGGTQYF. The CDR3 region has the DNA TGTGCCAGCAGCCCCCAAATCGCAGCACCGGGGGGTACGCAGTATTTT.

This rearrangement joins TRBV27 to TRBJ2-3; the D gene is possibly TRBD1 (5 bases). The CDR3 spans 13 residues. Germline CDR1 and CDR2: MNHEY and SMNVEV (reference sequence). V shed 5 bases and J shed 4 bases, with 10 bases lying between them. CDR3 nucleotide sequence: TGTGCCAGCAGTCCCCAGGGATCAGATACGCAGTATTTT. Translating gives CASSPQGSDTQYF.

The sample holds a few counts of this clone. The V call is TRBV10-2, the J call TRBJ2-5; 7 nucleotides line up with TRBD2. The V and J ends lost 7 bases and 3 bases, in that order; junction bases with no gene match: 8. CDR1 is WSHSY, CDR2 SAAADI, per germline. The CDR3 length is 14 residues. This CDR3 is CASTGGGTEETQYF. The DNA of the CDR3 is TGCGCCAGCACGGGGGGAGGGACCGAAGAGACCCAGTACTTC.

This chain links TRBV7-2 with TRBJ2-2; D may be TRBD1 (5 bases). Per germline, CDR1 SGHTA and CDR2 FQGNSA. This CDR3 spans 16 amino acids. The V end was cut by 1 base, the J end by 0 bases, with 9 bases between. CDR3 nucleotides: TGTGCCAGCAGCTTAGGGGGCTCTCCGAACACCGGGGAGCTGTTTTTT. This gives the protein CASSLGGSPNTGELFF.

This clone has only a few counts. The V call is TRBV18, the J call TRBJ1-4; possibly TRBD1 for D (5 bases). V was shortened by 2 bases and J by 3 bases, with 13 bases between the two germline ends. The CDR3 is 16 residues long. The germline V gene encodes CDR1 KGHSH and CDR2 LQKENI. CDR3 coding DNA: TGTGCCAGCTCACCATGGGGGGAAGTGGCTAATGAAAAACTGTTTTTT. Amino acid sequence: CASSPWGEVANEKLFF.

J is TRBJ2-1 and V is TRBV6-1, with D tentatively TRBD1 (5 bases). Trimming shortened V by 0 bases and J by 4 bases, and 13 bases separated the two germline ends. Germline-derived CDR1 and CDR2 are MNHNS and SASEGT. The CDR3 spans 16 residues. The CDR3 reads CASSEASKGWYNEQFF. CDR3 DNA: TGTGCCAGCAGTGAAGCGTCAAAGGGGTGGTACAATGAGCAGTTCTTC.

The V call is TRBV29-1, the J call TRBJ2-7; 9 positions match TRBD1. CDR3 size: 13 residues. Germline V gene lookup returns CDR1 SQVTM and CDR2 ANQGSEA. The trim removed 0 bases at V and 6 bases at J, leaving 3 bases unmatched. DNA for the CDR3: TGCAGCGTTGAAGATCGGGACAGGGTCGAGCAGTACTTC. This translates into CSVEDRDRVEQYF.

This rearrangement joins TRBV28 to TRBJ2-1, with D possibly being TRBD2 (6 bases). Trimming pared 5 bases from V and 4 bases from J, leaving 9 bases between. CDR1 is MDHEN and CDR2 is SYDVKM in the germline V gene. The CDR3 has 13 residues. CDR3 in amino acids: CASSPDYYNEQFF. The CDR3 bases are TGTGCCAGCAGTCCGGACTATTACAATGAGCAGTTCTTC. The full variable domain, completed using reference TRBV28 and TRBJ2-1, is DVKVTQSSRYLVKRTGEKVFLECVQDMDHENMFWYRQDPGLGLRLIYFSYDVKMKEKGDIPEGYSVSREKKERFSLILESASTNQTSMYLCASSPDYYNEQFFGPGTRLTVL.

The CDR3 coding sequence is TGTGCCAGCAGTTTCCTACCTAGCGCCGCAGGAGATGAGCAGTTCTTC. It yields the protein CASSFLPSAAGDEQFF. The chain joins TRBV9 to TRBJ2-1; D perhaps matches TRBD2 (6 bases). This CDR3 is 16 amino acids long. Germline assignment: CDR1 SGDLS and CDR2 YYNGEE. Trimming took off 5 bases at V and 8 bases at J, with 23 bases between the two ends.

The CDR3 DNA reads TGTGCCAGCAGCTTAGCATCGGGGGGGAACACTGAAGCTTTCTTT. Its protein product is CASSLASGGNTEAFF. V usage is TRBV11-2 and J usage is TRBJ1-1, with D perhaps TRBD1 (5 bases). Looked up from germline, CDR1 is SGHAT and CDR2 is FQNNGV. Between the trimmed V and J ends, which lost 1 base and 1 base, there was a span of 10 bases. The CDR3 loop spans 15 amino acids.

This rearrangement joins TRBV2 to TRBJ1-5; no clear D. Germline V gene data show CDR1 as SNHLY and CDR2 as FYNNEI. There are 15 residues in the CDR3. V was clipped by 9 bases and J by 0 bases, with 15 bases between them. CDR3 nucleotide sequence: TGTGCCAGTGTGAAAGAGAGGGTTAGCAATCAGCCCCAGCATTTT. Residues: CASVKERVSNQPQHF. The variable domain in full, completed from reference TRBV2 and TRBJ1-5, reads EPEVTQTPSHQVTQMGQEVILRCVPISNHLYFYWYRQILGQKVEFLVSFYNNEISEKSEIFDDQFSVERPDGSNFTLKIRSTKLEDSAMYFCASVKERVSNQPQHFGDGTRLSIL.

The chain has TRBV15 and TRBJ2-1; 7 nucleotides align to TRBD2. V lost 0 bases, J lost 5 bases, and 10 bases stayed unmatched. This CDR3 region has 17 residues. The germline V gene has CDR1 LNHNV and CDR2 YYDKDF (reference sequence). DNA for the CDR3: TGTGCCACCAGCAGAGATCCCTCGACTAGCCTCGACAATGAGCAGTTCTTC. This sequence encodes CATSRDPSTSLDNEQFF.

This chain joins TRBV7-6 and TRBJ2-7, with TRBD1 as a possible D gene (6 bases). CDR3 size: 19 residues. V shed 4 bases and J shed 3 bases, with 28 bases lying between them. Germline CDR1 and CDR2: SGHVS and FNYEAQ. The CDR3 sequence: CASSSRLTADSGWCYEQYF. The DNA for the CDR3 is TGTGCCAGCAGCTCCCGATTGACGGCGGACAGCGGCTGGTGCTACGAGCAGTACTTC.

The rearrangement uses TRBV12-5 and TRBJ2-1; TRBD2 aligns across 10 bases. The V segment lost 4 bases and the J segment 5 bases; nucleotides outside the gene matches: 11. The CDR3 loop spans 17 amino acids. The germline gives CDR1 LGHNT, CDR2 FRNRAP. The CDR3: CASGSTLSGRTHNEQFF. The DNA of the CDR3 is TGTGCTAGTGGTTCCACCCTTAGCGGGAGGACCCACAATGAGCAGTTCTTC. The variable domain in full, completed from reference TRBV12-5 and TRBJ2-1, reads DARVTQTPRHKVTEMGQEVTMRCQPILGHNTVFWYRQTMMQGLELLAYFRNRAPLDDSGMPKDRFSAEMPDATLATLKIQPSEPRDSAVYFCASGSTLSGRTHNEQFFGPGTRLTVL.

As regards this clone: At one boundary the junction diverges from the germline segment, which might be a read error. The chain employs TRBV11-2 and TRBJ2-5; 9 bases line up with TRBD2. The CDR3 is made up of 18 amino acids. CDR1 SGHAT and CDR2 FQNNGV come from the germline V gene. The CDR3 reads CASSLGELAGSPRETQYF. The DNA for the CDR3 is TGTGCCAGCAGTTTAGGGGAGCTAGCGGGGTCGCCCAGGGAGACCCAGTACTTC.

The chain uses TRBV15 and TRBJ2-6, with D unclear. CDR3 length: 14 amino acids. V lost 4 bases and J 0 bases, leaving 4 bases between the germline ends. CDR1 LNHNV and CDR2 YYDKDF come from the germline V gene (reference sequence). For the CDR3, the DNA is TGTGCCACCAGCATTAGCTCTGGGGCCAACGTCCTGACTTTC. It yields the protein CATSISSGANVLTF.

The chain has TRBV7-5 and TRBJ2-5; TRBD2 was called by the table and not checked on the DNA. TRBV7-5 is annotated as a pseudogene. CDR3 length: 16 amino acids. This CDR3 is CVRSLFAPGGQETQYF. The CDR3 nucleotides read TGTGTCAGAAGCTTATTTGCCCCGGGGGGCCAAGAGACCCAGTACTTC.